This T cell receptor beta chain stems from a study of blood T cell repertoires in COVID-19. About the research overall: Acute-phase and convalescent COVID-19 samples originated in the United States, Italy and Spain. The analysed material was cDNA or gDNA that came from T cells, B-cell-depleted T cells, or PBMCs.

CDR3 length: 14 residues. The germline V gene encodes CDR1 MNHEY and CDR2 SVGEGT. Trimming cost V 2 bases and J 2 bases, with 9 bases left between them. In the authors' methods: Estimates of nucleated cell counts were drawn from the amplification of reference gene primers. Profiling relied on immunoSEQ multiplex PCR, and the TCRdb table lists in-frame clones only, not all of them. The DNA was the basis for D and trimming; V, J and clone size are from that table. The repertoire includes under 200,000 clones, roughly 90% of them detected once, and more than 25% sits in the top ten. V and J are TRBV6-2 or TRBV6-3 and TRBJ1-1; weak D call: TRBD1 (6 bases). Sequencing was performed on peripheral blood. The TCR sequence derives from a man aged 55 to 70 with acute or convalescent COVID-19. The CDR3 DNA is TGTGCCAGCAGTTACGGACAGTCAAACACTGAAGCTTTCTTT. Residues: CASSYGQSNTEAFF.